This T cell receptor (beta chain) was captured in a study of cytomegalovirus exposure and HLA in healthy donors. The V gene's germline CDR1 is LGHNA and CDR2 YNFKEQ. V lost 3 bases and J lost 7; bases outside the gene matches: 5. The CDR3 totals 14 residues. The PCR employed 60 Vbeta primers together with 13 Jbeta primers. TCRdb keeps only in-frame clones here, not all; method: immunoSEQ multiplex PCR. Of 130,000 to 150,000 clones in the sample, about 79% were seen once. The V gene is TRBV4-2, the J gene TRBJ1-5, with 8 nucleotides matching TRBD1. The source is a male donor in good health and CMV-seronegative. The sample consisted of PBMCs. The CDR3 is CASSQDREGQPQHF. For the CDR3, the DNA is TGTGCCAGCAGCCAGGACAGGGAGGGCCAGCCCCAGCATTTT.